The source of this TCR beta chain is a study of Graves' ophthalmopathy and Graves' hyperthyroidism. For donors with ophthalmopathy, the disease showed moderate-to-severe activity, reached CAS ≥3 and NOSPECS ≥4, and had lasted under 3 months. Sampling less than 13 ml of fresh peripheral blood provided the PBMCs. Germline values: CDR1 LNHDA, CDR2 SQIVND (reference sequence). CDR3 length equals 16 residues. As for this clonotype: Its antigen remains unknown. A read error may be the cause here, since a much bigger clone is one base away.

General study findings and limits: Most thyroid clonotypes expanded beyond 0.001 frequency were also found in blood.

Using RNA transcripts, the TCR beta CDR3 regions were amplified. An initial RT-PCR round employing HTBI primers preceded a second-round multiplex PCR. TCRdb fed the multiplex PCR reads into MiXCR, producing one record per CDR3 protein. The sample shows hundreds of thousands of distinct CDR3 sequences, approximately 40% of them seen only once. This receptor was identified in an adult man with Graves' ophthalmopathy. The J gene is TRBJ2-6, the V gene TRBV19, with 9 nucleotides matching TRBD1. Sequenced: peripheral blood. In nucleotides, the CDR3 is TGTGCCAGTAGTATCGGGACAGGGACTGGGGACAACGTCCTGACTTTC. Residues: CASSIGTGTGDNVLTF.